The source of this TCR beta chain is a study of human T cells and chemical hapten exposure. TCRdb ran MiXCR on the RACE reads and lists one entry per CDR3 protein. Here the sample spans roughly 380,000 distinct CDR3 sequences, approximately 5.1% being singletons. The V end lost 3 bases, the J end lost 4 bases, and 10 bases lay between the germline ends. This CDR3 contains 14 residues. The sample's time point: patch test 1, 2 weeks after DPC sensitization. The treatment: therapeutic diphenylcyclopropenone sensitization with weekly scalp DPC. Researchers sampled blood before each patch test went on. V usage is TRBV12-3 or TRBV12-4 and J usage is TRBJ1-5; unclear D gene. This specimen consisted of whole blood, obtained in connection with sensitization to the hapten diphenylcyclopropenone (DPC). The clonotype originates from a woman in her forties or fifties with alopecia areata. Some clones in this sample may be carry-over from other donors' samples. This CDR3 reads CASSFTASNQPQHF. For the CDR3, the DNA is TGTGCCAGCAGTTTTACGGCCAGTAATCAGCCCCAGCATTTT.